Shown below are 29 T cell receptor beta chains from a single sample sequenced in a study of CD8+ T cells in alopecia areata. cDNA serving as the sequencing template came from extracted, reverse transcribed RNA. Clones were read by immunoSEQ multiplex PCR, and TCRdb kept only the in-frame ones, dropping some. The data contain about 60,000 clones, around 46% of them singletons. The treatment: oral pan-JAK inhibitor, 5-10 mg twice daily. The specimen comprised CD8+ T cells sorted from blood, sampled at approximately week 37, from a patient treated with tofacitinib. Receptors were obtained from a human donor with alopecia areata.

This clone was picked up a small number of times. This chain joins TRBV25-1 and TRBJ2-2; TRBD1 might be the D (6 bases). This CDR3 comprises 16 residues. V was pared by 1 base and J by 4 bases, with 13 bases between. CDR1 and CDR2 from the germline V gene are MGHDK and SYGVNS. DNA for the CDR3: TGTGCCAGCAGTGAATTGACCAGGGGAAGCACCGGGGAGCTGTTTTTT. Protein product: CASSELTRGSTGELFF. Filled out from reference TRBV25-1 and TRBJ2-2, the complete variable domain reads EADIYQTPRYLVIGTGKKITLECSQTMGHDKMYWYQQDPGMELHLIHYSYGVNSTEKGDLSSESTVSRIRTEHFPLTLESARPSHTSQYLCASSELTRGSTGELFFGEGSRLTVL.

A few counts support this clone. J is TRBJ2-3 and V is TRBV29-1; the D is unclear. From germline, CDR1 is SQVTM and CDR2 ANQGSEA. The CDR3 has 10 amino acids. With 3 bases removed from V and 6 bases from J, the gap between germline ends came to 4 bases. The CDR3 region is CSVDVDTQYF. The CDR3 DNA sequence: TGCAGCGTTGACGTTGATACGCAGTATTTT.

The table lists this clone with a few counts. The rearrangement uses TRBV5-1 and TRBJ1-2; TRBD1 matches at 8 bases. The junction had 6 bases not matched to a gene; V was cut back by 6 bases and J by 8 bases. This CDR3 comprises 12 residues. Germline V gene data show CDR1 as SGHRS and CDR2 as YFSETQ. For the CDR3, the DNA is TGCGCCAGCAAAACGGACAGGGACGGCTACACCTTC. Amino acid sequence: CASKTDRDGYTF.

CDR3 sequence: CASSEQAGANVLTF. The DNA for the CDR3 is TGTGCCAGCAGTGAACAAGCTGGGGCCAACGTCCTGACTTTC. V usage is TRBV6-4 and J usage is TRBJ2-6, with D hard to call. Looked up from germline, CDR1 is MRHNA and CDR2 is SNTAGT. This CDR3 spans 14 amino acids. Trimming took 3 bases from V and 2 from J, leaving 5 bases between them.

This chain connects TRBV5-1 to TRBJ2-7, with D possibly being TRBD2 (5 bases). Germline CDR1 and CDR2: SGHRS and YFSETQ. Trimming stripped 4 bases from V and 2 bases from J, with 16 bases between. The CDR3 is 15 residues long. CDR3 protein: CASSDIEGVPYEQYF. In DNA, the CDR3 is TGCGCCAGCAGCGACATTGAGGGAGTGCCCTACGAGCAGTACTTC.

The chain links TRBV9 to TRBJ1-2, with D possibly being TRBD1 (5 bases). V was clipped by 4 bases and J by 12 bases, with 13 bases between them. Germline-derived CDR1 and CDR2 are SGDLS and YYNGEE. The CDR3 loop spans 11 amino acids. In DNA, the CDR3 is TGTGCCAGCAGCTCGGGGCCACGGCACACCTTC. It yields the protein CASSSGPRHTF.

This clone was seen a single time. The chain employs TRBV5-4 and TRBJ2-7, with TRBD1 matching 10 bases. V shed 4 bases, J shed 5 bases, and the junction held 6 bases outside the gene matches. The germline CDR1 and CDR2 sequences are SGHNT and YYREEE (reference sequence). The CDR3 consists of 14 residues. The CDR3 region has the DNA TGTGCCAGCAGCCAAGGGACAGGGGTGAACGAGCAGTACTTC. It codes for CASSQGTGVNEQYF.

This clone was recorded a few times. V and J are TRBV5-1 and TRBJ2-2; no definite D call. CDR3 length: 11 residues. The V gene lost 4 bases and the J gene lost 4 bases, with 2 bases spanning the gap. CDR1 is SGHRS, CDR2 YFSETQ, per germline. The CDR3 nucleotides are TGCGCCAGCAGCAGCACCGGGGAGCTGTTTTTT. It specifies CASSSTGELFF.

In this sample, this clone turned up a few times. V usage is TRBV6-1 and J usage is TRBJ2-6, with TRBD1 matching over 7 bases. Germline assignment: CDR1 MNHNS and CDR2 SASEGT. CDR3 length: 18 amino acids. The ends lost 4 bases at V and 4 bases at J; junction bases unmatched: 13. DNA for the CDR3: TGTGCCAGCAGTGGAACACAGGGGTACTCGGGAGGGGCCAACGTCCTGACTTTC. This translates into CASSGTQGYSGGANVLTF.

The sample holds one count of this clone. V gene TRBV6-6 combines with J gene TRBJ2-3; D may be TRBD2 (6 bases). The germline gives CDR1 MNHNY, CDR2 SVGAGI (reference sequence). With 0 bases removed from V and 5 bases from J, the gap between germline ends came to 9 bases. The CDR3 sequence is 14 residues long. The chain's CDR3 is CASSYSRGGDTQYF. The CDR3 DNA follows: TGTGCCAGCAGTTACTCGCGGGGAGGAGATACGCAGTATTTT.

The chain's CDR3 is CASSGGGTRYF. The CDR3 DNA reads as TGTGCCAGCAGTGGGGGGGGGACGAGGTACTTC. The chain recombines TRBV25-1 with TRBJ2-5; TRBD2 matches at 7 bases. Germline CDR1 and CDR2: MGHDK and SYGVNS. CDR3 length: 11 residues. Unmatched junction bases numbered 6, after V lost 4 bases and J lost 13 bases.

This clone was seen more than once but under ten times. The chain carries TRBV7-2 and TRBJ2-3, with 8 bases lining up with TRBD2. CDR3 length: 16 amino acids. After removal of 5 bases from V and 2 bases from J, the junction contained 9 bases not matched to a gene. The germline CDR1 and CDR2 sequences are SGHTA and FQGNSA. The CDR3 coding sequence is TGTGCCAGCAGCCAAGAAGTAGCGGGGTACACAGATACGCAGTATTTT. This translates into CASSQEVAGYTDTQYF. Based on the CDR3 plus reference TRBV7-2 and TRBJ2-3, the full variable domain is GAGVSQSPSNKVTEKGKDVELRCDPISGHTALYWYRQSLGQGLEFLIYFQGNSAPDKSGLPSDRFSAERTGGSVSTLTIQRTQQEDSAVYLCASSQEVAGYTDTQYFGPGTRLTVL.

Only a few counts were recorded for this clone. The chain recombines TRBV6-6 with TRBJ2-2; no firm D call. Germline loops: CDR1 MNHNY, CDR2 SVGAGI (reference sequence). The CDR3 runs 14 residues. The germline V and J ends were trimmed by 0 bases and 3 bases, with 5 bases remaining between them. CDR3 nucleotides: TGTGCCAGCAGTTACTCGACCTACACCGGGGAGCTGTTTTTT. Translating it yields CASSYSTYTGELFF.

This clone has a handful of counts. J is TRBJ2-1 and V is TRBV29-1, with unresolved D. V was cut by 1 base and J by 5 bases, with 12 bases left in between. Germline CDR1 reads SQVTM; CDR2 reads ANQGSEA. CDR3 length: 14 residues. The CDR3 coding sequence is TGCAGCGTTGAAGGCGTGGGTGGGGACAATGAGCAGTTCTTC. Translation gives CSVEGVGGDNEQFF.

The V gene is TRBV11-2, the J gene TRBJ2-3; no definite D call. The CDR3 is 13 amino acids. Germline V lookup: CDR1 SGHAT, CDR2 FQNNGV. The germline V and J ends were trimmed by 1 base and 4 bases, with 6 bases remaining between them. The CDR3 DNA reads as TGTGCCAGCAGCTTAGCTGTTGCAGATACGCAGTATTTT. Translated: CASSLAVADTQYF.

This clone was seen only once. The chain carries TRBV29-1 and TRBJ2-7; 8 bases match TRBD1. The V gene's germline CDR1 is SQVTM and CDR2 ANQGSEA. The CDR3 has 13 amino acids. With 5 bases clipped from V and 1 base from J, the junction kept 4 bases outside the gene matches. As DNA, the CDR3 is TGCAGCGTTACCGGGACAGGATCCTACGAGCAGTACTTC. Amino acids: CSVTGTGSYEQYF.

This clone came up a few times. The chain has TRBV4-1 and TRBJ2-5; TRBD2 agrees at 13 bases. Germline trimming cut 0 bases from V and 7 bases from J; bases unmatched to any gene: 5. Germline CDR1 MGHRA, CDR2 YSYEKL. The length of the CDR3 is 16 residues. Here the CDR3 DNA reads TGCGCCAGCAGCCAAGAAGGGACTAGCGGGGCCGGGACCCAGTACTTC. Protein: CASSQEGTSGAGTQYF.

Only a few counts were recorded for this clone. The chain combines TRBV29-1 with TRBJ2-7; TRBD1 matches at 7 bases. The CDR3 covers 13 residues. The ends lost 7 bases at V and 0 bases at J; junction bases unmatched: 6. Germline V gene lookup returns CDR1 SQVTM and CDR2 ANQGSEA. Here the CDR3 reads CSANDRDSYEQYF. The CDR3 nucleotides read TGCAGCGCTAACGACAGGGACTCCTACGAGCAGTACTTC.

The sample holds one count of this clone. The rearrangement links TRBV5-4 to TRBJ2-1; D is possibly TRBD2 (6 bases). Trimming took off 6 bases at V and 4 bases at J, with 14 bases between the two ends. The CDR3 runs to 14 residues. Germline CDR1 reads SGHNT; CDR2 reads YYREEE (reference sequence). Here the CDR3 DNA reads TGTGCCAGCACCCTGGGGGGACCATACAATGAGCAGTTCTTC. It translates to CASTLGGPYNEQFF.

This clone occurred a few times. One end of the junction is discordant with germline, which a read error may explain. The V gene is TRBV11-2, the J gene TRBJ1-5; the match to TRBD1 covers 7 bases. Germline V lookup: CDR1 SGHAT, CDR2 FQNNGV. The CDR3 contains 12 residues. The CDR3 protein is CASSLPGQPLHF. CDR3 nucleotide sequence: TGTGCCAGCAGCTTACCGGGACAGCCCCTGCATTTT.

The CDR3 sequence is CASSVTSGEVNEQFF. The CDR3, as DNA: TGCGCCAGCAGCGTGACTAGCGGGGAAGTAAATGAGCAGTTCTTC. The rearrangement uses TRBV5-1 and TRBJ2-1; 11 nucleotides line up with TRBD2. Unmatched junction bases numbered 7, after V lost 4 bases and J lost 7 bases. CDR1 is SGHRS, CDR2 YFSETQ, per germline. The CDR3 sequence is 15 residues long.

The chain carries TRBV15 and TRBJ2-2; 8 nucleotides align to TRBD2. Germline CDR1 is LNHNV and CDR2 is YYDKDF (reference sequence). CDR3 length equals 15 residues. J gave up 5 bases and V 8 bases, and 10 bases lay outside the gene matches. The CDR3 loop is CATSFGRAETGELFF. The CDR3, as DNA: TGTGCCACCTCTTTCGGGAGGGCCGAAACCGGGGAGCTGTTTTTT.

This clone occurred once. The V gene is TRBV2, the J gene TRBJ1-2, with a tentative D call TRBD1 (5 bases). Looked up from germline, CDR1 is SNHLY and CDR2 is FYNNEI. The length of the CDR3 is 14 residues. Trimming took off 3 bases at V and 3 bases at J, with 11 bases between the two ends. The CDR3 sequence is CASSEEGTYYGYTF. In DNA form, the CDR3 reads TGTGCCAGCAGTGAGGAAGGGACGTACTATGGCTACACCTTC.

With respect to this clone: At one end the junction does not follow the germline gene, possibly because of a read error. V usage is TRBV30 and J usage is TRBJ1-4; tentative D call: TRBD1 (5 bases). Germline V gene sequence: CDR1 GTSNPN, CDR2 SVGIG (reference sequence). CDR3 length: 13 residues. The CDR3 nucleotides read TGTGCCTGGAGTGATATTGTTGGGGGGAACGAGGTTTTT. It encodes CAWSDIVGGNEVF.

This chain connects TRBV14 to TRBJ2-7, with D perhaps matching TRBD2 (6 bases). V lost 1 base, J lost 0 bases, and 13 bases lay in between. The CDR3 is 16 amino acids. Germline-derived CDR1 and CDR2 are SGHDN and FVKESK. The CDR3 DNA is TGTGCCAGCAGCCAAGGGGGGACTCTTAGCTCCTACGAGCAGTACTTC. This translates into CASSQGGTLSSYEQYF.

This clone was counted between two and nine times. This rearrangement joins TRBV4-3 to TRBJ1-2; 10 bases align to TRBD1. This CDR3 has 18 amino acids. V dropped 0 bases and J dropped 5; count of bases not matched to a gene: 12. Per the germline V gene, CDR1 is LGHNA and CDR2 is YSLEER. In DNA, the CDR3 is TGCGCCAGCAGCCAAGATGCGGTGGGACAGGGGCCCTTATATGGCTACACCTTC. Its translation is CASSQDAVGQGPLYGYTF.

This chain uses TRBV9 with TRBJ2-1; the match to TRBD2 covers 10 bases. J was trimmed by 2 bases and V by 3 bases; bases with no gene match: 2. The CDR3 length is 15 residues. Germline assignment: CDR1 SGDLS and CDR2 YYNGEE. The CDR3 DNA reads TGTGCCAGCAGCGAAAGCGGGAGGGCCTACAATGAGCAGTTCTTC. Residues: CASSESGRAYNEQFF.

This clone has at least ten counts. DNA for the CDR3: TGTGCCTGGAGTGGACTAGCGGGGTTCAATGAGCAGTTCTTC. Translating gives CAWSGLAGFNEQFF. The chain links TRBV30 to TRBJ2-1, with TRBD2 matching over 11 bases. After removal of 1 base from V and 6 bases from J, the junction contained 2 bases not matched to a gene. This CDR3 is 14 amino acids long. Per germline, CDR1 GTSNPN and CDR2 SVGIG (reference sequence).

This clone was seen only a few times. The J gene is TRBJ2-7, the V gene TRBV29-1; D may match TRBD1 or TRBD2 (6 bases each). This CDR3 has 14 amino acids. Germline CDR1 reads SQVTM; CDR2 reads ANQGSEA. The V gene lost 4 bases and the J gene lost 2 bases, with 15 bases spanning the gap. DNA of the CDR3: TGCAGCGTTGTCCCCGGGGGCACCACCTACGAGCAGTACTTC. Residues: CSVVPGGTTYEQYF.